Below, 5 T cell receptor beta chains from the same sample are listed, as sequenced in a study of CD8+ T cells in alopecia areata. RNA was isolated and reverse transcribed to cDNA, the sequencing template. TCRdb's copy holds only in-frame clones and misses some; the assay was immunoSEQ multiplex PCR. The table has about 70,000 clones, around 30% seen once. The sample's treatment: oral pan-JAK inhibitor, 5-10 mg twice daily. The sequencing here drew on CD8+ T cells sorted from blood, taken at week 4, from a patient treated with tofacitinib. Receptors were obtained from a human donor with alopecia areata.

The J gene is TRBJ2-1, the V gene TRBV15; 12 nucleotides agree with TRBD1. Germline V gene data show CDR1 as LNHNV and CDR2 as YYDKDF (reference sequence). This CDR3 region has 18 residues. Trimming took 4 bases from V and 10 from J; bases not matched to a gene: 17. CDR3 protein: CATSIRDRGHYRVGEQFF. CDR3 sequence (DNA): TGTGCCACCAGCATCAGGGACAGGGGGCATTATCGGGTTGGGGAGCAGTTCTTC.

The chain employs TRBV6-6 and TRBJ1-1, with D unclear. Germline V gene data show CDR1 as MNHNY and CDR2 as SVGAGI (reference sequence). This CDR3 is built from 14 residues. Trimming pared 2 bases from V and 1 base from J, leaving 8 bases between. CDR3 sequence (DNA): TGTGCCAGCAGTTACGTCGAAAGGAACACTGAAGCTTTCTTT. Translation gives CASSYVERNTEAFF.

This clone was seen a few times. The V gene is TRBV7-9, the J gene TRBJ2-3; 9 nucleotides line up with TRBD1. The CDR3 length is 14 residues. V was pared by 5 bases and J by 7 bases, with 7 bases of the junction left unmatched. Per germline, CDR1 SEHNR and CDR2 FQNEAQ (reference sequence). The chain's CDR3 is CASSPGQGTNTQYF. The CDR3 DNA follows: TGTGCCAGCAGCCCGGGACAGGGAACGAATACGCAGTATTTT.

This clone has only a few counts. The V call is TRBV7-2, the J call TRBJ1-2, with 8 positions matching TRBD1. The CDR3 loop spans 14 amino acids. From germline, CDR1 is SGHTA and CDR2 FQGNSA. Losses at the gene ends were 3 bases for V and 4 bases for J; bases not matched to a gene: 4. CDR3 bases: TGTGCCAGCAGCTTGCAACAGGGGGTCTATGGCTACACCTTC. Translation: CASSLQQGVYGYTF.

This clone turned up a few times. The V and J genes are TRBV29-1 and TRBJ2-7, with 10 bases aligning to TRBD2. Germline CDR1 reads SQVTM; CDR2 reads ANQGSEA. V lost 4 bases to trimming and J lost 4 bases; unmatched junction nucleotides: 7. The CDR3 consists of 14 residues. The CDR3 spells CSVVPAGGRYEQYF. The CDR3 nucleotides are TGCAGCGTTGTTCCAGCGGGAGGGAGGTACGAGCAGTACTTC.